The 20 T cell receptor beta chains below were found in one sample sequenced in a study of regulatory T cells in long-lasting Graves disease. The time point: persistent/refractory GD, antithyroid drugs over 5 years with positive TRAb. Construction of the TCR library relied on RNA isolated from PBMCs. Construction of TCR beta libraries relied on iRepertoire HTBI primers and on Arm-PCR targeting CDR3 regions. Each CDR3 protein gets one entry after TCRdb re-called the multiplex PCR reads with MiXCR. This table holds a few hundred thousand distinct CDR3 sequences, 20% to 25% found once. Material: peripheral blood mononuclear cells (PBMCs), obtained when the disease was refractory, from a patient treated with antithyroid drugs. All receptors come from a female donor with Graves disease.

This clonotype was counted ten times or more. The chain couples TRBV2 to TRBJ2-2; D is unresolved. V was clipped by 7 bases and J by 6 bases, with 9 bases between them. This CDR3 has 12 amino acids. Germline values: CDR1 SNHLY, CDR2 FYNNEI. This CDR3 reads CASTPGAGELFF. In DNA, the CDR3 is TGTGCCAGCACCCCAGGTGCCGGGGAGCTGTTTTTT.

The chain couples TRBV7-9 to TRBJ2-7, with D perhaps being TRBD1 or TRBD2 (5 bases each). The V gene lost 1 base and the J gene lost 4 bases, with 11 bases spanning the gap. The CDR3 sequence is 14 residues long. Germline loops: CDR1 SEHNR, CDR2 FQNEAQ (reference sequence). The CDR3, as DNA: TGTGCCAGCAGCTTAGAAGAGGGGAATTACGAGCAGTACTTC. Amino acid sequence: CASSLEEGNYEQYF.

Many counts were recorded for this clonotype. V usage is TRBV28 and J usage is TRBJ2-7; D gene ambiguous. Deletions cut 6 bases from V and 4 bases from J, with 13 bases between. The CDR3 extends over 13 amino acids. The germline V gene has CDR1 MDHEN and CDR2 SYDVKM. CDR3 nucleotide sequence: TGTGCCAGCAGCCCGCCTCCACTTTACGAGCAGTACTTC. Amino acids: CASSPPPLYEQYF.

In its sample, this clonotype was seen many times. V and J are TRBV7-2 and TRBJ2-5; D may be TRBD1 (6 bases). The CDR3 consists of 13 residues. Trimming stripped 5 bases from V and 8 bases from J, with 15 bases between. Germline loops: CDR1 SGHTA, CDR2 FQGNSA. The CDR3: CASSPGTTGTQYF. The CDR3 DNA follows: TGTGCCAGCAGCCCCGGGACAACGGGTACCCAGTACTTC. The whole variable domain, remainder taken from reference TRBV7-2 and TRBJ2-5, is GAGVSQSPSNKVTEKGKDVELRCDPISGHTALYWYRQSLGQGLEFLIYFQGNSAPDKSGLPSDRFSAERTGGSVSTLTIQRTQQEDSAVYLCASSPGTTGTQYFGPGTRLLVL.

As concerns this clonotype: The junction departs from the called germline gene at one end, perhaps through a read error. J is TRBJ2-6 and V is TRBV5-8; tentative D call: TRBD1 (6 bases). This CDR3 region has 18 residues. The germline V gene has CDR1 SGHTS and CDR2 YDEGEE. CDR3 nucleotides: TGTGCCAGCGGCTTGCACAAGGGGGTCTTAACTGGGGCCAACGTCCTGACTTTC. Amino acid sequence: CASGLHKGVLTGANVLTF. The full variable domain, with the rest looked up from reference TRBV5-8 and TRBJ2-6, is EAGVTQSPTHLIKTRGQQATLRCSPISGHTSVYWYQQALGLGLQFLLWYDEGEERNRGNFPPRFSGRQFPNYSSELNVNALELEDSALYLCASGLHKGVLTGANVLTFGAGSRLTVL.

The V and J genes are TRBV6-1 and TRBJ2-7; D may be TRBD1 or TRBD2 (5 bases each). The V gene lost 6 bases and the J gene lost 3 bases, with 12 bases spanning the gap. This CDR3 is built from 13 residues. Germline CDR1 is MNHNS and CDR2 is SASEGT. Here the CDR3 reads CASRRGVFYEQYF. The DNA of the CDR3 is TGTGCCAGCAGAAGAGGGGTTTTCTACGAGCAGTACTTC.

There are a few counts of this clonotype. CDR3 DNA sequence: TGTGCCAGCAGCTTATTCGGGGGCGGGACAGGTGGAGAGACCCAGTACTTC. Translation: CASSLFGGGTGGETQYF. This chain joins TRBV7-9 and TRBJ2-5; TRBD1 aligns across 8 bases. Per the germline V gene, CDR1 is SEHNR and CDR2 is FQNEAQ (reference sequence). V was pared by 2 bases and J by 4 bases, with 12 bases of the junction left unmatched. The length of the CDR3 is 17 residues.

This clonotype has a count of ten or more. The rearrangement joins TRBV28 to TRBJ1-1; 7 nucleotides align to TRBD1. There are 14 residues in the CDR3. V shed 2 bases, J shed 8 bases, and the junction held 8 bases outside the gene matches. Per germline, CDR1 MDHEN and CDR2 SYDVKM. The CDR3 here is CASSLGRGHNEAFF. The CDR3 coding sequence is TGTGCCAGCAGTTTAGGGAGGGGGCATAACGAAGCTTTCTTT.

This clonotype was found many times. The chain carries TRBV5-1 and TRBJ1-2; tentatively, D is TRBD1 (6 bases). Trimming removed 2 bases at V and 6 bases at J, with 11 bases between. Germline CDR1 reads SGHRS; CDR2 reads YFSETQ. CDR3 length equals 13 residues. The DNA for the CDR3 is TGCGCCAGCAGCTTACAACAGGGAGATGGCTACACCTTC. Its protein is CASSLQQGDGYTF.

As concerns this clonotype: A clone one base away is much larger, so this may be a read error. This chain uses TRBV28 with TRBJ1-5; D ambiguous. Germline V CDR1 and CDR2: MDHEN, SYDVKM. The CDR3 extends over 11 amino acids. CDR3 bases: TGTGCCAGCAATAGCAATCAGTCCCAGCATTTT. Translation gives CASNSNQSQHF. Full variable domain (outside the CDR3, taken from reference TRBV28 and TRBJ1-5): DVKVTQSSRYLVKRTGEKVFLECVQDMDHENMFWYRQDPGLGLRLIYFSYDVKMKEKGDIPEGYSVSREKKERFSLILESASTNQTSMYLCASNSNQSQHFGDGTRLSIL.

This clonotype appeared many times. The CDR3 loop is CASSLARDRVSFMNTEAFF. CDR3 nucleotides: TGCGCCAGCAGCTTGGCCCGGGACAGGGTGAGTTTCATGAACACTGAAGCTTTCTTT. The chain recombines TRBV5-1 with TRBJ1-1, with TRBD1 matching 9 bases. Germline V gene sequence: CDR1 SGHRS, CDR2 YFSETQ. After removal of 0 bases from V and 0 bases from J, the junction contained 12 bases not matched to a gene. This CDR3 spans 19 amino acids.

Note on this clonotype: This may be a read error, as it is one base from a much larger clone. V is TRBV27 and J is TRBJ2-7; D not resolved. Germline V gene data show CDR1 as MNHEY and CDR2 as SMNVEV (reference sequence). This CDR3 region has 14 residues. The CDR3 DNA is TGTGCCAGCAGTTTATCCCGAATGGTCGTAGAGCGGTACTTC. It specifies CASSLSRMVVERYF.

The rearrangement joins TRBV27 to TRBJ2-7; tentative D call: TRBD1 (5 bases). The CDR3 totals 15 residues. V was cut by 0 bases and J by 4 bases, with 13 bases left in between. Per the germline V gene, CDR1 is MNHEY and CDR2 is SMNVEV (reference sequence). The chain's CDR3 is CASSLSYRQYYEQYF. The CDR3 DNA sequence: TGTGCCAGCAGTTTATCGTATCGACAGTATTACGAGCAGTACTTC.

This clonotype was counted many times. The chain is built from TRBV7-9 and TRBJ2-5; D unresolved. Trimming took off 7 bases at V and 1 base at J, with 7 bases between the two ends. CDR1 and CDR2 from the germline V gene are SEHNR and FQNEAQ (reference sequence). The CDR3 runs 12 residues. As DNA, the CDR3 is TGTGCCAGCACGAACCTCCAAGAGACCCAGTACTTC. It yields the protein CASTNLQETQYF. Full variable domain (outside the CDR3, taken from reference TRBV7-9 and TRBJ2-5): DTGVSQNPRHKITKRGQNVTFRCDPISEHNRLYWYRQTLGQGPEFLTYFQNEAQLEKSRLLSDRFSAERPKGSFSTLEIQRTEQGDSAMYLCASTNLQETQYFGPGTRLLVL.

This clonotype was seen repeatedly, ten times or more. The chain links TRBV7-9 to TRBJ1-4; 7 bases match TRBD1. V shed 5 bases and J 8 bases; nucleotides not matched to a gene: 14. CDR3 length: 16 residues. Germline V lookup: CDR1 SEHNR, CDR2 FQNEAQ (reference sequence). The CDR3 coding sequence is TGTGCCAGCAGCCCATCCAGAGGGCAGGGGGTCGAAAAACTGTTTTTT. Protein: CASSPSRGQGVEKLFF.

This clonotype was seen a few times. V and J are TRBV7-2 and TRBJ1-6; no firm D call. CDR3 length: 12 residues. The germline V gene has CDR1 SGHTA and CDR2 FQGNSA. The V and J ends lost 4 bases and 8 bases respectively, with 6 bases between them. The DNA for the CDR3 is TGTGCCAGCAGCTGGAGAGATTCACCCCTCCACTTT. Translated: CASSWRDSPLHF.

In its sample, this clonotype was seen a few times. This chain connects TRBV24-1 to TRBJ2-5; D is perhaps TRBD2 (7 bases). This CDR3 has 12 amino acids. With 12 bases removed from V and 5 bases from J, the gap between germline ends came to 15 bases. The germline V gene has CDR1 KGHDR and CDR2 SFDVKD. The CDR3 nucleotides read TGTGCCCGATACGGGGGGCCGGAGACCCAGTACTTC. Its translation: CARYGGPETQYF.

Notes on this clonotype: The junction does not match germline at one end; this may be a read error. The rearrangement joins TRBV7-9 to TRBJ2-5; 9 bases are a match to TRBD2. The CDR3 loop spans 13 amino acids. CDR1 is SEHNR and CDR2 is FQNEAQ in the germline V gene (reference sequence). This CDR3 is CASSPQRAGGHLF. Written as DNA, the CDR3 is TGTGCCAGCAGCCCCCAGAGAGCGGGGGGCCATCTCTTC.

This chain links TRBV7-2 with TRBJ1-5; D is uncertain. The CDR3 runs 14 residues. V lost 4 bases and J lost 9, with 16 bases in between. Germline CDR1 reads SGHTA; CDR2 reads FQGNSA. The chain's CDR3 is CASSSLMVRGPQHF. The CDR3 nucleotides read TGTGCCAGCAGCTCATTAATGGTTCGGGGGCCCCAGCATTTT.

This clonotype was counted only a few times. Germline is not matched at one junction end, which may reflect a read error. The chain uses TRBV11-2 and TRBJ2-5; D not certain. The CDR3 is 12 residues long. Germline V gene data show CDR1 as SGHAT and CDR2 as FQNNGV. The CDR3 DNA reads TGTGTCAGCAGCCTGGTGGGGGAGACCCAGTACTTC. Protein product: CVSSLVGETQYF.